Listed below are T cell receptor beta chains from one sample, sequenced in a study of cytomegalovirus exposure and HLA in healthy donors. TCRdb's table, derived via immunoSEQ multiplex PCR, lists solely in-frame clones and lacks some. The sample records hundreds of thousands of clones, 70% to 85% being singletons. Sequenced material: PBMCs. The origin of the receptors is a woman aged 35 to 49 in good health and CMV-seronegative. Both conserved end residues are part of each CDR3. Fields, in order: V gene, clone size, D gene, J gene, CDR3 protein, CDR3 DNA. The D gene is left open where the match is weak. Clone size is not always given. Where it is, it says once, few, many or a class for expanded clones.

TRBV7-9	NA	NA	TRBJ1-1	CASSLGGEAFF	TGTGCCAGCAGCTTAGGAGGTGAAGCTTTCTTT
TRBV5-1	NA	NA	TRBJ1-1	CASSLTGGTEAFF	TGCGCCAGCAGCCTGACAGGCGGGACTGAAGCTTTCTTT
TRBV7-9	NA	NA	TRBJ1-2	CASSFIRLYGYTF	TGTGCCAGCAGCTTTATCAGGCTCTATGGCTACACCTTC
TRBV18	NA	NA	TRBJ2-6	CASSPDQQTGISGANVLTF	TGTGCCAGCTCACCGGATCAGCAAACAGGAATCTCTGGGGCCAACGTCCTGACTTTC
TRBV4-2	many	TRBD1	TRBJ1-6	CASSLPGQVNSPLHF	TGTGCCAGCAGCCTACCGGGACAGGTGAATTCACCCCTCCACTTT
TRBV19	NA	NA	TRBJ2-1	CASRGQGAYNEQFF	TGTGCCAGTAGGGGACAAGGCGCTTACAATGAGCAGTTCTTC
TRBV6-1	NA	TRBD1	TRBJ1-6	CASSALRDRGYNSPLHF	TGTGCCAGCAGTGCCCTCCGGGACAGGGGTTATAATTCACCCCTCCACTTT
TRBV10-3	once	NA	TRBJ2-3	CAISEFADLTGPNPKTDTQYF	TGTGCCATCAGTGAGTTTGCCGACTTGACAGGCCCAAACCCGAAGACAGATACGCAGTATTTT
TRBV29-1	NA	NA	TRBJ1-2	CSVDEQANGYTF	TGCAGCGTTGACGAACAGGCAAATGGCTACACCTTC
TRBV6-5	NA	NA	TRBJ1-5	CASSPISRRQPQHF	TGTGCCAGCAGCCCGATAAGCAGGCGTCAGCCCCAGCATTTT
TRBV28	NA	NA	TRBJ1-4	CASSPPRGAGRTNEKLFF	TGTGCCAGCAGTCCTCCGCGGGGGGCAGGGAGAACTAATGAAAAACTGTTTTTT
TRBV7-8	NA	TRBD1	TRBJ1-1	CASSPTGTENTEAFF	TGTGCCAGCAGCCCGACCGGGACAGAGAACACTGAAGCTTTCTTT
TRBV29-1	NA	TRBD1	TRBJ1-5	CSVETPTGAENQPQHF	TGCAGCGTCGAAACTCCGACAGGGGCCGAAAATCAGCCCCAGCATTTT
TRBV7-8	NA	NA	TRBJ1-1	CASSLSGQTNTEAFF	TGTGCCAGCAGCTTGTCAGGCCAAACGAACACTGAAGCTTTCTTT
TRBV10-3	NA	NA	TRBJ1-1	CAISGGNTEAFF	TGTGCCATCTCCGGGGGGAACACTGAAGCTTTCTTT
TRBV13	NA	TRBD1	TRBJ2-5	CASRLTGAGETQYF	TGTGCCAGCAGGCTGACAGGGGCAGGGGAGACCCAGTACTTC
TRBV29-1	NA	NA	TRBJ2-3	CSVPPLHRGTDTQYF	TGCAGCGTTCCCCCACTCCACAGGGGCACAGATACGCAGTATTTT
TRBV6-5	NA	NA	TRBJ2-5	CASSYLVLNWETQYF	TGTGCCAGCAGTTACTTGGTACTTAACTGGGAGACCCAGTACTTC
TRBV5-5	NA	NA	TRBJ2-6	CASSLARAQGPLGANVLTF	TGTGCCAGCAGCTTGGCCCGAGCTCAGGGCCCCCTGGGGGCCAACGTCCTGACTTTC
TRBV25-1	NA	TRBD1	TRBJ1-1	CASSAVDRVTGPEAFF	TGTGCCAGCAGTGCGGTCGACAGGGTAACGGGTCCTGAAGCTTTCTTT
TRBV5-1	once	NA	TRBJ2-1	CASSAGGQGYNEQFF	TGCGCCAGCAGCGCGGGGGGACAGGGCTACAATGAGCAGTTCTTC
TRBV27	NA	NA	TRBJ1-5	CASSLIWGRGGDQPQHF	TGTGCCAGCAGTTTAATCTGGGGGCGGGGAGGGGATCAGCCCCAGCATTTT
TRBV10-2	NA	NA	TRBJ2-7	CASSVRQAVGEQYF	TGCGCCAGCAGTGTGCGACAGGCGGTAGGGGAGCAGTACTTC
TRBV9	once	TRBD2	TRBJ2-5	CASSASGGRETQYF	TGTGCCAGCAGCGCTAGCGGGGGGAGAGAGACCCAGTACTTC
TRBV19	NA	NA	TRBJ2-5	CASRRHREMETQYF	TGTGCCAGTAGACGCCACAGGGAAATGGAGACCCAGTACTTC
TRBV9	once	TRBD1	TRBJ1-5	CASSVEGQGNQPQHF	TGTGCCAGCAGCGTAGAGGGACAGGGTAATCAGCCCCAGCATTTT
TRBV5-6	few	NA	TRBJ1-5	CASSLGQVNQPQHF	TGTGCCAGCAGCTTGGGACAGGTCAATCAGCCCCAGCATTTT
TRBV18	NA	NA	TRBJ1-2	CASSPLDSWGYTF	TGTGCCAGCTCACCACTAGACAGTTGGGGCTACACCTTC
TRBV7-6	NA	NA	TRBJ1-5	CASSLGGPPQHF	TGTGCCAGCAGCTTAGGGGGCCCCCCCCAGCATTTT
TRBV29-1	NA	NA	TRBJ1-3	CSVEEWGTGDTIYF	TGCAGCGTTGAAGAGTGGGGCACGGGGGACACCATATATTTT
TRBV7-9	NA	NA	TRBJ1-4	CSSSPGFVGEKLFF	TGTTCCAGCAGCCCAGGGTTCGTAGGTGAAAAACTGTTTTTT
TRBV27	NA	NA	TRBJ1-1	CASSFLSQGKIGRGAFF	TGTGCCAGCAGTTTTCTCTCCCAGGGTAAAATCGGCCGGGGGGCTTTCTTT
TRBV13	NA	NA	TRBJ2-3	CASSPRLDTQYF	TGTGCCAGCAGCCCCCGTCTGGATACGCAGTATTTT
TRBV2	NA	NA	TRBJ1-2	CASSEGRGWDYGYTF	TGTGCCAGCAGTGAAGGCCGGGGTTGGGACTATGGCTACACCTTC
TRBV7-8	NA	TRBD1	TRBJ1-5	CASSLGDSHQPQHF	TGTGCCAGCAGCTTAGGGGACAGTCATCAGCCCCAGCATTTT
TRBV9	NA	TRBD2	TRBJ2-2	CASSPRTSSFTGELFF	TGTGCCAGCAGCCCTAGGACTAGTTCGTTCACCGGGGAGCTGTTTTTT
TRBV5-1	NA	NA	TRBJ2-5	CASSPPKPETQYF	TGCGCCAGCAGCCCCCCCAAGCCGGAGACCCAGTACTTC
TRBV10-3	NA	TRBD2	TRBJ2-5	CAIGTSASETQYF	TGTGCCATAGGGACTAGTGCATCAGAGACCCAGTACTTC
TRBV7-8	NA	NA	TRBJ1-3	CASSIRGGGTSGNTIYF	TGTGCCAGCTCAATTAGAGGGGGTGGGACGTCTGGAAACACCATATATTTT
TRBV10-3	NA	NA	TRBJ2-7	CAISGAPWVGEQYF	TGTGCCATCAGTGGGGCACCCTGGGTTGGGGAGCAGTACTTC
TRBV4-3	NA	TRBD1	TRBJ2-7	CASSPGTGIYEQYF	TGCGCCAGCAGCCCCGGGACAGGGATATACGAGCAGTACTTC
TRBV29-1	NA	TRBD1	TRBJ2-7	CSVETTGAEQYF	TGCAGCGTTGAGACTACAGGGGCCGAGCAGTACTTC
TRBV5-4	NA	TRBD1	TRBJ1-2	CASSMTGRNGYTF	TGTGCCAGCAGCATGACAGGGCGTAATGGCTACACCTTC
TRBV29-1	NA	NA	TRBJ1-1	CSVGLVGAEAFF	TGCAGCGTTGGGTTGGTAGGGGCTGAAGCTTTCTTT
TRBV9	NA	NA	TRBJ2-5	CASSGGAEETQYF	TGTGCCAGCAGCGGGGGAGCGGAAGAGACCCAGTACTTC
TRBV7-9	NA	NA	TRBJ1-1	CSSSLDWGETGNTEAFF	TGTTCCAGCAGCTTAGATTGGGGTGAGACAGGGAACACTGAAGCTTTCTTT
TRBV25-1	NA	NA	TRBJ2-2	CASRGAAQGAGELFF	TGTGCCAGCAGGGGGGCGGCACAGGGTGCCGGGGAGCTGTTTTTT
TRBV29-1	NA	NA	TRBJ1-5	CSAQQDSNQPQHF	TGCAGCGCGCAACAGGATAGCAATCAGCCCCAGCATTTT
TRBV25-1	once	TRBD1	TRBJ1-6	CASSELDRTNSPLHF	TGTGCCAGCAGTGAACTGGACAGGACTAATTCACCCCTCCACTTT
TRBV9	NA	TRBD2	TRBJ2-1	CASSEAAGDQYEQFF	TGTGCCAGCAGCGAAGCAGCGGGGGATCAGTATGAGCAGTTCTTC
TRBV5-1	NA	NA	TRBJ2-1	CASSLATSYNEQFF	TGCGCCAGCAGCTTGGCCACATCCTACAATGAGCAGTTCTTC
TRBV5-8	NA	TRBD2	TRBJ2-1	CASSLAQTSPNYNEQFF	TGTGCCAGCAGCTTGGCCCAGACTAGCCCAAATTACAATGAGCAGTTCTTC
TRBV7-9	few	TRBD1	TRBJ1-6	CASSSDRGISPLHF	TGTGCCAGCAGCTCGGACAGGGGGATTTCACCCCTCCACTTT